Listed below are T cell receptor beta chains from one sample, sequenced in a study of T cells after yellow fever vaccination. TCRdb processed the 5' RACE reads anew with MiXCR; each CDR3 protein has one entry. Of some 32,000 distinct CDR3 sequences listed, approximately 7% are singletons. Sequences were derived from PBMCs, either bulk or a sorted T-cell subset (CD4+, CD8+, memory, or dextramer-sorted; not recorded which), sampled on the day of the first yellow fever vaccination. The receptors originated from a young man who received the YFV17D yellow fever vaccine. Both conserved end residues are part of each CDR3.

j_call v_call cdr3_aa
TRBJ1-1 TRBV6-1 CASSWGERGEAFF
TRBJ1-3 TRBV7-2 CASSTGGWSGNTIYF
TRBJ1-4 TRBV7-6 CASSLWVSGANEKLFF
TRBJ1-4 TRBV27 CASSWGGGSNEKLFF
TRBJ1-5 TRBV20-1 CSSDGGVGPQHF
TRBJ2-5 TRBV20-1 CSAYPMGTETQYF
TRBJ2-7 TRBV6-2/TRBV6-3 CASSSPWSYEQYF
TRBJ1-6 TRBV20-1 CSARMTGLNSPLHF
TRBJ2-5 TRBV6-2/TRBV6-3 CASRRFSGDQETQYF
TRBJ2-1 TRBV15 CATSSGRLPGNEQFF
TRBJ2-3 TRBV7-2 CASRLAGASTDTQYF
TRBJ1-1 TRBV30 CAWSVFIGTVNTEAFF
TRBJ2-3 TRBV7-2 CASEGGSDTQYF
TRBJ1-6 TRBV12-3/TRBV12-4 CASSRTAEGSPLHF
TRBJ1-1 TRBV27 CASSPSGMNTEAFF
TRBJ1-6 TRBV10-3 CAISRAGADNSPLHF
TRBJ2-1 TRBV4-2 CASSQDLRLAGANF
TRBJ2-4 TRBV4-2 CASSPASGGSKNIQYF
TRBJ2-1 TRBV20-1 CSARRGYNEQFF
TRBJ2-6 TRBV11-2 CASSSGTGKGANVLTF
TRBJ1-2 TRBV27 CASSLSTGGYGYTF
TRBJ2-3 TRBV5-5 CASSSGWQPASPDTQYF
TRBJ2-3 TRBV20-1 CSARTGLATDTQYF
TRBJ1-2 TRBV11-2 CASSPAGGGASGYTF
TRBJ2-7 TRBV14 CASSQRRTGNYEQYF
TRBJ1-2 TRBV6-1 CASSRSGKNYGYTF
TRBJ1-5 TRBV20-1 CSASQGLNQPQHF
TRBJ1-6 TRBV10-3 CAIRDRGANSPLHF
TRBJ1-2 TRBV5-4 CASSLAKGGSYTGYTF
TRBJ2-3 TRBV7-2 CASSPSMNAPGTDTQYF
TRBJ1-2 TRBV15 CATSREWARGEGYTF
TRBJ1-5 TRBV11-2 CASSWTGDEPQHF
TRBJ1-1 TRBV5-1 CASRASIGQGHFPAFF
TRBJ1-5 TRBV6-2/TRBV6-3 CASSEPLSFNQPQHF
TRBJ2-2 TRBV5-4 CASSPLGGGPTGELFF
TRBJ2-1 TRBV6-1 CASSPRRGANEQFF
TRBJ1-6 TRBV7-9 CASSSFGGVYNSPLHF
TRBJ2-3 TRBV7-2 CASSLGLAGGPSSTDTQYF
TRBJ1-3 TRBV20-1 CSARVTTGAGNTIYF
TRBJ2-6 TRBV7-8 CASSLAGLDFSGANVLTF
TRBJ2-2 TRBV20-1 CSARGPLDTGELFF
TRBJ1-6 TRBV5-5 CASSVQGKSPLHF
TRBJ1-5 TRBV20-1 CSATDRANQPQHF
TRBJ2-5 TRBV20-1 CSARDSRSQETQYF
TRBJ1-2 TRBV4-3 CASSQDLGGVLSGYTF
TRBJ1-2 TRBV20-1 CSARGGGDYGYTF
TRBJ2-3 TRBV25-1 CASRRGTGTDTQYF
TRBJ1-5 TRBV29-1 CSVETGIGNQPQHF
TRBJ2-2 TRBV6-2/TRBV6-3 CASRTTPVTGELFF
TRBJ1-2 TRBV7-2 CASSTTWGDGYTF
TRBJ1-6 TRBV5-1 CASSPPEGNSPLHF
TRBJ2-1 TRBV12-5 CATRLESYNEQFF
TRBJ2-1 TRBV7-3 CASRFPGTPHNEQFF
TRBJ2-5 TRBV10-3 CAISVPGLAGGLETQYF
TRBJ2-5 TRBV2 CASAPGLASRETQYF
TRBJ2-5 TRBV6-2/TRBV6-3 CASSREDQETQYF
TRBJ2-3 TRBV7-2 CASSSGPSPPDTQYF
TRBJ2-1 TRBV10-3 CAISEQAGGSNEQFF
TRBJ2-7 TRBV5-1 CASSRRTGQYSYEQYF